A single sample gave rise to the 11 T cell receptor beta chains below, sequenced in a study of beta chain features in type 1 diabetes. General observations from the study: For Type 1 diabetes patients, all four CD4+ subsets carried TCRB CDR3s that were moderately but significantly shorter.

These receptors lack a known antigen. Every bit of the isolated RNA underwent reverse transcription, so sequencing read expressed TCRB transcripts. Clones were read by immunoSEQ multiplex PCR, and TCRdb kept only the in-frame ones, dropping some. The sample consists of hundreds of thousands of clones, roughly 15% of them appearing once. Specimen: naive CD4+ T cells from blood. These receptors all stem from a man aged 18 to 30 with type 1 diabetes.

This chain connects TRBV7-2 to TRBJ1-6; 7 positions match TRBD1. The CDR3 extends over 16 amino acids. The junction had 14 bases not matched to a gene; V was cut back by 5 bases and J by 10 bases. Germline V gene sequence: CDR1 SGHTA, CDR2 FQGNSA. This CDR3 is CASSPGTASRLSPLHF. DNA of the CDR3: TGTGCCAGCAGCCCGGGGACAGCATCTCGTCTCTCACCCCTCCACTTT.

The chain recombines TRBV15 with TRBJ1-2; TRBD1 aligns across 9 bases. This CDR3 contains 13 residues. With 3 bases clipped from V and 6 bases from J, the junction kept 2 bases outside the gene matches. Germline-derived CDR1 and CDR2 are LNHNV and YYDKDF (reference sequence). CDR3 sequence: CATSRGQGDGYTF. CDR3 DNA: TGTGCCACCAGCAGGGGACAGGGCGATGGCTACACCTTC.

This rearrangement joins TRBV30 to TRBJ2-2, with 9 bases that match TRBD1. V gave up 4 bases and J gave up 3 bases; unmatched junction bases: 6. The germline V gene has CDR1 GTSNPN and CDR2 SVGIG (reference sequence). This CDR3 contains 15 residues. CDR3 amino acids: CAWINRGLDTGELFF. In DNA, the CDR3 is TGTGCCTGGATTAACAGGGGGCTCGACACCGGGGAGCTGTTTTTT.

This clone was observed a few times. The chain carries TRBV5-1 and TRBJ2-7; TRBD1 agrees at 8 bases. CDR3 length equals 15 residues. Germline CDR1 reads SGHRS; CDR2 reads YFSETQ. Trimming took 6 bases from V and 3 from J; bases not matched to a gene: 11. The CDR3 sequence: CASMRSSGGGYEQYF. The CDR3 bases are TGCGCCAGCATGCGTTCCTCAGGGGGCGGCTACGAGCAGTACTTC.

This chain joins TRBV18 and TRBJ2-7; 7 bases align to TRBD1. Trimming cost V 0 bases and J 0 bases; bases outside gene matches: 5. Germline CDR1 and CDR2: KGHSH and LQKENI. There are 16 residues in the CDR3. CDR3 nucleotide sequence: TGTGCCAGCTCACCACCACAGGGACAGTCCTCCTACGAGCAGTACTTC. Protein product: CASSPPQGQSSYEQYF.

The sample holds a few counts of this clone. V gene TRBV28 combines with J gene TRBJ2-3; 13 nucleotides align to TRBD2. V gave up 7 bases and J gave up 3 bases; unmatched junction bases: 7. CDR3 length equals 16 residues. Looked up from germline, CDR1 is MDHEN and CDR2 is SYDVKM. CDR3 in amino acids: CASTPGLAGSTDTQYF. The CDR3 nucleotides read TGTGCCAGCACCCCGGGACTAGCGGGAAGTACAGATACGCAGTATTTT.

The rearrangement links TRBV7-9 to TRBJ2-3; possible D gene TRBD2, 6 bases. CDR1 and CDR2 from the germline V gene are SEHNR and FQNEAQ (reference sequence). The CDR3 sequence is 15 residues long. Deletions cut 8 bases from V and 1 base from J, with 16 bases between. The CDR3 region has the DNA TGTGCCAGCGGGTCCTACTCGGGGGGCACAGATACGCAGTATTTT. Translating gives CASGSYSGGTDTQYF. The whole variable domain, remainder taken from reference TRBV7-9 and TRBJ2-3, is DTGVSQNPRHKITKRGQNVTFRCDPISEHNRLYWYRQTLGQGPEFLTYFQNEAQLEKSRLLSDRFSAERPKGSFSTLEIQRTEQGDSAMYLCASGSYSGGTDTQYFGPGTRLTVL.

This clone was seen a handful of times. The rearrangement uses TRBV5-6 and TRBJ1-4; 8 bases fit TRBD1. Germline CDR1 and CDR2: SGHDT and YYEEEE. V was clipped by 4 bases and J by 7 bases; unmatched bases: 6. There are 14 residues in the CDR3. The CDR3 nucleotides read TGTGCCAGCAGCCCAGGGGGCTTGGGTGAAAAACTGTTTTTT. Protein product: CASSPGGLGEKLFF. Complete variable domain (other parts from reference TRBV5-6 and TRBJ1-4): DAGVTQSPTHLIKTRGQQVTLRCSPKSGHDTVSWYQQALGQGPQFIFQYYEEEERQRGNFPDRFSGHQFPNYSSELNVNALLLGDSALYLCASSPGGLGEKLFFGSGTQLSVL.

This clone has only a few counts. The genes are TRBV7-2 and TRBJ2-6; possible D gene TRBD2, 6 bases. CDR1 is SGHTA, CDR2 FQGNSA, per germline. The CDR3 is made up of 16 amino acids. The V gene lost 3 bases and the J gene lost 0 bases, with 9 bases spanning the gap. CDR3 coding DNA: TGTGCCAGCAGCTTTAGGAGGGGCTCTGGGGCCAACGTCCTGACTTTC. Amino acids: CASSFRRGSGANVLTF.

The chain has TRBV5-1 and TRBJ2-1, with TRBD2 matching 13 bases. J lost 10 bases, V lost 4 bases, and 8 bases had no gene match. The germline V gene encodes CDR1 SGHRS and CDR2 YFSETQ. The CDR3 totals 15 residues. The CDR3 is CASSRTSGGAKEQFF. For the CDR3, the DNA is TGCGCCAGCAGCCGAACTAGCGGGGGGGCCAAGGAGCAGTTCTTC. The complete variable domain, with remaining parts taken from reference TRBV5-1 and TRBJ2-1, reads KAGVTQTPRYLIKTRGQQVTLSCSPISGHRSVSWYQQTPGQGLQFLFEYFSETQRNKGNFPGRFSGRQFSNSRSEMNVSTLELGDSALYLCASSRTSGGAKEQFFGPGTRLTVL.

The chain has TRBV5-1 and TRBJ2-2; 7 nucleotides align to TRBD1. Germline CDR1 reads SGHRS; CDR2 reads YFSETQ. The J segment lost 1 base and the V segment lost 4 bases, leaving 4 bases of the junction unmatched. The CDR3 is 15 amino acids. CDR3 residues: CASSLRTGNTGELFF. The CDR3 DNA reads as TGCGCCAGCAGCCTCCGGACAGGGAACACCGGGGAGCTGTTTTTT.